The rows below give T cell receptor beta chains drawn from one sample of a study of T cell changes during pregnancy in multiple sclerosis. Profiled with immunoSEQ multiplex PCR; TCRdb holds only in-frame clones, not every one. The data hold approximately 82,000 clones, with 75% to 95% observed a single time. Here the sequenced sample was CD4+ T cells from peripheral blood mononuclear cells, taken in the second trimester of pregnancy. Receptors originate from a female donor with multiple sclerosis, enrolled in a pregnancy study. CDR3s include the opening cysteine and the closing phenylalanine or tryptophan. The order of the fields is D gene, clone size, J gene, V gene, CDR3 protein, CDR3 DNA. A D gene is named only where the DNA matches it firmly. Clone size is not always given. Where it is, it says once, few, many or a class for expanded clones.

d_call: -; clone_size: -; j_call: TRBJ1-1; v_call: TRBV9; cdr3_aa: CASSVGPAGGTEAFF; cdr3_nt: TGTGCCAGCAGCGTAGGACCCGCAGGAGGCACTGAAGCTTTCTTT
d_call: -; clone_size: -; j_call: TRBJ2-2; v_call: TRBV9; cdr3_aa: CASSTYTGELFF; cdr3_nt: TGTGCCAGCAGCACATACACCGGGGAGCTGTTTTTT
d_call: TRBD1; clone_size: once; j_call: TRBJ2-3; v_call: TRBV25-1; cdr3_aa: CASSDPSGTGDTQYF; cdr3_nt: TGTGCCAGCAGTGATCCCTCCGGGACAGGGGATACGCAGTATTTT
d_call: TRBD1; clone_size: -; j_call: TRBJ2-3; v_call: TRBV7-9; cdr3_aa: CASSLQTGATDTQYF; cdr3_nt: TGTGCCAGCAGCCTCCAGACAGGGGCTACAGATACGCAGTATTTT
d_call: -; clone_size: -; j_call: TRBJ1-2; v_call: TRBV6-5; cdr3_aa: CASRLRESGGYTF; cdr3_nt: TGTGCCAGCAGACTGAGGGAAAGCGGGGGCTACACCTTC
d_call: -; clone_size: -; j_call: TRBJ2-1; v_call: TRBV19; cdr3_aa: CASSSPGKRNEQFF; cdr3_nt: TGTGCCAGTAGTAGTCCAGGGAAGCGAAATGAGCAGTTCTTC
d_call: TRBD1; clone_size: -; j_call: TRBJ1-2; v_call: TRBV6-1; cdr3_aa: CASSEPPDRGDGYTF; cdr3_nt: TGTGCCAGCAGTGAACCACCGGACAGGGGGGATGGCTACACCTTC
d_call: -; clone_size: -; j_call: TRBJ1-1; v_call: TRBV29-1; cdr3_aa: CSVPSRGNTEAFF; cdr3_nt: TGCAGCGTTCCCTCCAGGGGGAACACTGAAGCTTTCTTT
d_call: TRBD2; clone_size: -; j_call: TRBJ2-3; v_call: TRBV29-1; cdr3_aa: CSVEGTSGGAGSTDTQYF; cdr3_nt: TGCAGCGTTGAAGGGACTAGCGGGGGGGCCGGTAGCACAGATACGCAGTATTTT
d_call: -; clone_size: -; j_call: TRBJ2-2; v_call: TRBV7-3; cdr3_aa: CASSLMGSRESGELFF; cdr3_nt: TGTGCCAGCAGCTTAATGGGCTCGCGGGAATCCGGGGAGCTGTTTTTT
d_call: TRBD2; clone_size: -; j_call: TRBJ2-1; v_call: TRBV5-6; cdr3_aa: CASSWRLAGGPHEQFF; cdr3_nt: TGTGCCAGCAGCTGGAGACTAGCGGGGGGGCCCCATGAGCAGTTCTTC
d_call: -; clone_size: -; j_call: TRBJ1-1; v_call: TRBV11-2; cdr3_aa: CASSWGDLNTEAFF; cdr3_nt: TGTGCCAGCAGCTGGGGAGATTTGAACACTGAAGCTTTCTTT
d_call: -; clone_size: -; j_call: TRBJ2-5; v_call: TRBV5-1; cdr3_aa: CASKGDQETQYF; cdr3_nt: TGCGCCAGCAAGGGGGACCAAGAGACCCAGTACTTC
d_call: -; clone_size: -; j_call: TRBJ1-4; v_call: TRBV20-1; cdr3_aa: CSAKLNEKLFF; cdr3_nt: TGCAGTGCCAAGCTTAATGAAAAACTGTTTTTT
d_call: -; clone_size: -; j_call: TRBJ2-5; v_call: TRBV2; cdr3_aa: CASSEANGGWETQYF; cdr3_nt: TGTGCCAGCAGTGAAGCGAACGGGGGATGGGAGACCCAGTACTTC
d_call: TRBD1; clone_size: -; j_call: TRBJ1-2; v_call: TRBV28; cdr3_aa: CATQGIGTGGVGYTF; cdr3_nt: TGTGCCACACAGGGAATCGGGACAGGGGGCGTAGGCTACACCTTC
d_call: -; clone_size: -; j_call: TRBJ2-4; v_call: TRBV5-1; cdr3_aa: CASSLETLVLAKNIQYF; cdr3_nt: TGCGCCAGCAGCTTAGAGACATTAGTACTAGCCAAAAACATTCAGTACTTC
d_call: TRBD2; clone_size: -; j_call: TRBJ2-5; v_call: TRBV29-1; cdr3_aa: CSVEVGGETQYF; cdr3_nt: TGCAGCGTTGAGGTGGGAGGGGAGACCCAGTACTTC
d_call: TRBD2; clone_size: -; j_call: TRBJ2-5; v_call: TRBV6-5; cdr3_aa: CASSYGGGIGETQYF; cdr3_nt: TGTGCCAGCAGTTACGGGGGGGGTATAGGAGAGACCCAGTACTTC
d_call: -; clone_size: -; j_call: TRBJ1-4; v_call: TRBV7-9; cdr3_aa: CASSLAGGNEKLFF; cdr3_nt: TGTGCCAGCAGCTTGGCCGGGGGTAATGAAAAACTGTTTTTT
d_call: TRBD1; clone_size: -; j_call: TRBJ1-6; v_call: TRBV7-2; cdr3_aa: CASTHGRGRFNNSPLHF; cdr3_nt: TGTGCCAGCACCCACGGGAGGGGGCGCTTCAATAATTCACCCCTCCACTTT
d_call: TRBD1; clone_size: once; j_call: TRBJ2-1; v_call: TRBV10-3; cdr3_aa: CARQGYDGNEQFF; cdr3_nt: TGTGCCAGACAGGGGTACGATGGCAATGAGCAGTTCTTC
d_call: TRBD1; clone_size: -; j_call: TRBJ1-1; v_call: TRBV19; cdr3_aa: CASRGQGGTEAFF; cdr3_nt: TGTGCCAGTAGGGGACAGGGTGGGACTGAAGCTTTCTTT
d_call: -; clone_size: -; j_call: TRBJ1-1; v_call: TRBV9; cdr3_aa: CASSVGTANTEAFF; cdr3_nt: TGTGCCAGCAGCGTAGGGACAGCGAACACTGAAGCTTTCTTT
d_call: TRBD1; clone_size: -; j_call: TRBJ2-5; v_call: TRBV9; cdr3_aa: CASNTGTEFQETQYF; cdr3_nt: TGTGCCAGCAATACAGGGACAGAGTTCCAAGAGACCCAGTACTTC
d_call: TRBD1; clone_size: -; j_call: TRBJ2-5; v_call: TRBV18; cdr3_aa: CASSAGTGSETQYF; cdr3_nt: TGTGCCAGCTCCGCCGGGACAGGGTCAGAGACCCAGTACTTC
d_call: -; clone_size: -; j_call: TRBJ2-5; v_call: TRBV27; cdr3_aa: CASSLRETQYF; cdr3_nt: TGTGCCAGCAGTTTGAGAGAGACCCAGTACTTC
d_call: -; clone_size: -; j_call: TRBJ1-3; v_call: TRBV2; cdr3_aa: CASPASSGNTIYF; cdr3_nt: TGTGCCAGCCCAGCGAGCTCTGGAAACACCATATATTTT
d_call: -; clone_size: -; j_call: TRBJ1-1; v_call: TRBV7-2; cdr3_aa: CASSLESRGNTEAFF; cdr3_nt: TGTGCCAGCAGCTTAGAAAGTCGGGGGAACACTGAAGCTTTCTTT
d_call: -; clone_size: -; j_call: TRBJ2-3; v_call: TRBV6-1; cdr3_aa: CASARGTEVTQYF; cdr3_nt: TGTGCCAGTGCCCGCGGGACAGAGGTTACGCAGTATTTT
d_call: -; clone_size: -; j_call: TRBJ1-5; v_call: TRBV5-1; cdr3_aa: CASSLEGQSNQPQHF; cdr3_nt: TGCGCCAGCAGCTTGGAGGGGCAGAGCAATCAGCCCCAGCATTTT
d_call: TRBD2; clone_size: -; j_call: TRBJ2-1; v_call: TRBV25-1; cdr3_aa: CASSEFGGFYNEQFF; cdr3_nt: TGTGCCAGCAGTGAATTCGGGGGGTTCTACAATGAGCAGTTCTTC
d_call: TRBD1; clone_size: -; j_call: TRBJ1-1; v_call: TRBV5-6; cdr3_aa: CASSPGWPRGRNTEAFF; cdr3_nt: TGTGCCAGCAGCCCCGGCTGGCCCAGGGGGAGGAACACTGAAGCTTTCTTT
d_call: -; clone_size: -; j_call: TRBJ1-4; v_call: TRBV6-1; cdr3_aa: CASSRQTDNEKLFF; cdr3_nt: TGTGCCAGCAGTCGACAGACCGATAATGAAAAACTGTTTTTT
d_call: TRBD1; clone_size: -; j_call: TRBJ1-3; v_call: TRBV6-1; cdr3_aa: CASRRQGATGNTIYF; cdr3_nt: TGTGCCAGCAGGCGACAGGGGGCAACTGGAAACACCATATATTTT
d_call: -; clone_size: -; j_call: TRBJ1-2; v_call: TRBV7-2; cdr3_aa: CASSLGRAMGYTF; cdr3_nt: TGTGCCAGCAGCTTAGGGAGGGCGATGGGCTACACCTTC
d_call: TRBD2; clone_size: -; j_call: TRBJ2-1; v_call: TRBV27; cdr3_aa: CASILSTGGLSVNEQFF; cdr3_nt: TGTGCCAGCATTCTATCCACGGGGGGGCTTAGCGTTAATGAGCAGTTCTTC
d_call: TRBD2; clone_size: -; j_call: TRBJ2-1; v_call: TRBV6-1; cdr3_aa: CASSEFAGVSYNEQFF; cdr3_nt: TGTGCCAGCAGTGAGTTTGCGGGAGTGTCCTACAATGAGCAGTTCTTC
d_call: -; clone_size: once; j_call: TRBJ1-4; v_call: TRBV28; cdr3_aa: CASSFWEGGNEKLFF; cdr3_nt: TGTGCCAGCAGTTTTTGGGAAGGGGGTAATGAAAAACTGTTTTTT
d_call: -; clone_size: -; j_call: TRBJ2-1; v_call: TRBV9; cdr3_aa: CASSALASPYNEQFF; cdr3_nt: TGTGCCAGCAGCGCACTAGCCTCTCCATACAATGAGCAGTTCTTC
d_call: TRBD1; clone_size: few; j_call: TRBJ1-2; v_call: TRBV7-8; cdr3_aa: CASSFTGQGTGYTF; cdr3_nt: TGTGCCAGCAGCTTCACGGGACAGGGGACAGGCTACACCTTC